One and the same sample provided the 2 T cell receptor beta chains below, sequenced in a study of cytomegalovirus exposure and HLA in healthy donors (dated by TCRdb to 2017 to 2019). Receptors were amplified or captured by the immunoSEQ multiplex PCR assay. In its TCRdb copy, this immuneACCESS table keeps in-frame sequences only and misses some clones. Where compared with another copy, unresolved V genes explain less than half of these, and the others have no known cause. Present in this sample are approximately 150,000 clones, about 89% of which were seen just once. 0.69% of the sample goes to the ten largest clones. The sequenced sample was PBMCs. The receptor source for this set is a man between 18 and 35 years old in good health and CMV-seronegative.

The chain employs TRBV7-3 and TRBJ2-1, with 9 bases that match TRBD2. Per the germline V gene, CDR1 is SGHTA and CDR2 is FQGTGA. With V trimmed by 0 bases and J by 4 bases, 7 bases remained unmatched. This CDR3 contains 17 residues. The CDR3 region has the DNA TGTGCCAGCAGCTTAACGTCCGGGACTAGCATTTACAATGAGCAGTTCTTC. Residues: CASSLTSGTSIYNEQFF.

The V gene is TRBV7-7, the J gene TRBJ2-7, with 7 bases aligning to TRBD1. Trimming at V came to 5 bases and at J to 6 bases, leaving 10 bases not matched to a gene. The CDR3 contains 14 residues. The germline CDR1 and CDR2 sequences are SSHAT and FNYEAQ (reference sequence). The CDR3 bases are TGTGCCAGCAGCCCAGGGGGACAGAACACCGAGCAGTACTTC. It is translated as CASSPGGQNTEQYF.